The clone carrying this TCR beta chain was seen a handful of times. Antigen: not known. Individual cDNA molecules in this library carried unique molecular identifiers. TCRdb re-called the RACE reads through MiXCR, storing one row per CDR3 protein. The profile shows 99,000 or so distinct CDR3 sequences, less than 40% of them singletons. This CDR3 region has 14 residues. From germline, CDR1 is MNHNS and CDR2 SASEGT. Trimming at V came to 4 bases and at J to 5 bases, leaving 4 bases not matched to a gene. Regarding time point: patch test 3, about 24 weeks after DPC sensitization. Sample treatment: therapeutic diphenylcyclopropenone sensitization with weekly scalp DPC. Blood collection happened ahead of applying each patch test. The record originates from a study of human T cells and chemical hapten exposure. The overall study: TCR yields per sample varied mostly from small pooled library volume differences.

Study-wide results and limits: It was expanded TCRs that formed significantly more large CDR3 similarity clusters than controls did.

The receptor's source is a man aged 35-49 years with alopecia areata. Some clones in this sample may be carry-over from other donors' samples. The chain carries TRBV6-1 and TRBJ2-3; 9 nucleotides line up with TRBD1. The material was whole blood, obtained in connection with sensitization to the hapten diphenylcyclopropenone (DPC). CDR3 sequence reads: CASSGRTGVDTQYF. In nucleotides, the CDR3 is TGTGCCAGCAGTGGTCGGACAGGGGTAGATACGCAGTATTTT.